These 17 T cell receptor beta chains were all obtained from the same sample, sequenced in a study of blood T cell repertoires in COVID-19. Profiled with immunoSEQ multiplex PCR; TCRdb holds only in-frame clones, not every one. The sample holds roughly 56,000 clones, roughly 91% seen once. Sequencing was carried out using peripheral blood. The source is a man over 45 with active COVID-19.

The chain joins TRBV27 to TRBJ2-3; TRBD2 matches at 11 bases. Germline V gene lookup returns CDR1 MNHEY and CDR2 SMNVEV (reference sequence). V lost 6 bases, J lost 0 bases, and 5 bases stayed unmatched. This CDR3 has 16 residues. The CDR3 region has the DNA TGTGCCAGCAGAACCGGGACTAGCGGAAGCACAGATACGCAGTATTTT. Protein product: CASRTGTSGSTDTQYF.

V gene TRBV29-1 combines with J gene TRBJ2-1, with D possibly TRBD1 on 8 matching bases. The germline CDR1 and CDR2 sequences are SQVTM and ANQGSEA. V shed 6 bases and J shed 10 bases, with 25 bases lying between them. The CDR3 contains 15 residues. The CDR3: CSVTSGGTGRGEQFF. Written as DNA, the CDR3 is TGCAGCGTCACGTCCGGGGGGACAGGCCGCGGAGAGCAGTTCTTC.

V and J are TRBV6-2 or TRBV6-3 and TRBJ1-5; TRBD1 matches 10 bases. The germline V gene has CDR1 MNHEY and CDR2 SVGEGT. The length of the CDR3 is 15 residues. V was pared by 4 bases and J by 8 bases, with 8 bases of the junction left unmatched. CDR3 sequence: CASSLSDRGTEPQHF. Here the CDR3 DNA reads TGTGCCAGCAGTTTATCGGACAGGGGGACTGAGCCCCAGCATTTT.

The chain couples TRBV10-1 to TRBJ1-3, with 9 bases identical to TRBD1. Unmatched junction bases numbered 4, after V lost 4 bases and J lost 3 bases. This CDR3 is 15 amino acids long. The germline V gene has CDR1 WNHNN and CDR2 SYGVQD (reference sequence). The CDR3 here is CASSGQGGIGNTIYF. In DNA, the CDR3 is TGCGCCAGCAGTGGACAGGGGGGAATTGGAAACACCATATATTTT.

The J gene is TRBJ1-2, the V gene TRBV3-1 (or the pseudogene TRBV3-2), with unresolved D. Trimming left V 2 bases short and J 1 base short, with 17 bases between. This CDR3 contains 17 residues. In germline, CDR1 is LGHDT, CDR2 YNNKEL (reference sequence). This chain's CDR3 is CASSQRAVSPFNYGYTF. CDR3 DNA sequence: TGTGCCAGCAGCCAAAGAGCCGTTTCTCCCTTTAACTATGGCTACACCTTC.

This clone came up once. The chain uses TRBV7-2 and TRBJ2-3; no firm D call. Germline loops: CDR1 SGHTA, CDR2 FQGNSA. V lost 2 bases to trimming and J lost 4 bases, with 10 bases between them. The CDR3 has 14 amino acids. The CDR3 region is CASSLNLVADTQYF. CDR3 coding DNA: TGTGCCAGCAGCTTAAATCTCGTCGCAGATACGCAGTATTTT.

The gene calls are TRBV29-1 and TRBJ2-7, with TRBD1 identical over 8 bases. The ends lost 2 bases at V and 3 bases at J; junction bases unmatched: 6. CDR1 and CDR2 (germline): SQVTM, ANQGSEA. The CDR3 runs to 14 residues. The CDR3 reads CSVEPGTGYYEQYF. Here the CDR3 DNA reads TGCAGCGTTGAACCGGGGACAGGTTACTACGAGCAGTACTTC.

This sequence joins TRBV6-1 and TRBJ1-5; D gene ambiguous. This CDR3 spans 15 amino acids. The germline V and J ends were trimmed by 0 bases and 4 bases, with 10 bases remaining between them. The germline V gene encodes CDR1 MNHNS and CDR2 SASEGT. The CDR3, as DNA: TGTGCCAGCAGTGAAGCGCTTCGGGTTAATCAGCCCCAGCATTTT. Translating gives CASSEALRVNQPQHF.

This clone was found once. V and J are TRBV9 and TRBJ2-2, with TRBD1 as a possible D gene (6 bases). CDR3 length equals 15 residues. CDR1 SGDLS and CDR2 YYNGEE come from the germline V gene. Trimming left V 0 bases short and J 5 bases short, with 11 bases between. The CDR3 protein is CASSVVPGATGELFF. As DNA, the CDR3 is TGTGCCAGCAGCGTAGTACCAGGGGCAACCGGGGAGCTGTTTTTT.

The J gene is TRBJ2-2, the V gene TRBV5-8, with unresolved D. This CDR3 is built from 14 residues. Germline CDR1 is SGHTS and CDR2 is YDEGEE. V shed 0 bases and J shed 3 bases, with 6 bases lying between them. CDR3 DNA sequence: TGTGCCAGCAGCTTGGTTCTACACACCGGGGAGCTGTTTTTT. It encodes CASSLVLHTGELFF.

Points on this clone: Other DNA sequences in the sample encode the same CDR3. This chain joins TRBV15 and TRBJ2-7, with TRBD2 matching over 13 bases. The V and J ends lost 4 bases and 7 bases, in that order; junction bases with no gene match: 4. CDR3 size: 14 residues. Germline V gene lookup returns CDR1 LNHNV and CDR2 YYDKDF (reference sequence). Here the CDR3 DNA reads TGTGCCACCAGCACCCGGACTAGCGGGAGTGAGCAGTACTTC. This sequence encodes CATSTRTSGSEQYF.

The chain employs TRBV3-1 (or the pseudogene TRBV3-2) and TRBJ2-2; possible D gene TRBD1, 6 bases. In germline, CDR1 is LGHDT, CDR2 YNNKEL (reference sequence). V was clipped by 5 bases and J by 3 bases, with 10 bases between them. This CDR3 comprises 14 residues. The CDR3 here is CASSDRSDTGELFF. CDR3 coding DNA: TGTGCCAGCAGCGACAGGAGTGACACCGGGGAGCTGTTTTTT.

The chain links TRBV19 to TRBJ2-1; possible D gene TRBD2, 5 bases. V lost 6 bases to trimming and J lost 9 bases, with 21 bases between them. This CDR3 has 15 amino acids. From germline, CDR1 is LNHDA and CDR2 SQIVND (reference sequence). The CDR3 region has the DNA TGTGCCAGTAGCCACCCCGGCATTGAGGGCACTGAGCAGTTCTTC. Translated: CASSHPGIEGTEQFF.

The rearrangement links TRBV24-1 to TRBJ2-1; 12 bases align to TRBD2. Germline V gives CDR1 KGHDR, CDR2 SFDVKD. The CDR3 totals 15 residues. J gave up 7 bases and V 4 bases, and 4 bases lay outside the gene matches. The CDR3 here is CATSDLAGGRNEQFF. DNA for the CDR3: TGTGCCACCAGTGACCTAGCGGGGGGGCGAAATGAGCAGTTCTTC.

The J gene is TRBJ1-2, the V gene TRBV2; D gene unclear. Deletions cut 7 bases from V and 1 base from J, with 10 bases between. This CDR3 has 13 amino acids. Germline-derived CDR1 and CDR2 are SNHLY and FYNNEI. CDR3 DNA: TGTGCCAGCACCCCCCAGATTAACTATGGCTACACCTTC. As protein: CASTPQINYGYTF.

V is TRBV7-2 and J is TRBJ1-2; 8 bases are a match to TRBD1. Germline V gives CDR1 SGHTA, CDR2 FQGNSA. This CDR3 has 13 residues. V dropped 4 bases and J dropped 6; count of bases not matched to a gene: 4. CDR3 coding DNA: TGTGCCAGCAGCTACCAGGACAGGGATGGCTACACCTTC. This codes for CASSYQDRDGYTF.

The chain couples TRBV5-1 to TRBJ2-3, with D possibly matching TRBD2 (5 bases). The CDR3 covers 16 residues. Germline assignment: CDR1 SGHRS and CDR2 YFSETQ. With 4 bases removed from V and 4 bases from J, the gap between germline ends came to 19 bases. The CDR3 DNA reads as TGCGCCAGCAGCACGGGGTGGAGTGACCCCTCAGATACGCAGTATTTT. It translates to CASSTGWSDPSDTQYF.